A single sample gave rise to the 24 T cell receptor beta chains below, sequenced in a study of T cell changes during pregnancy in multiple sclerosis. Sequencing used immunoSEQ multiplex PCR; TCRdb keeps in-frame clones, though not all of them. The sample yields more than 70,000 clones, roughly 90% seen once. Sequenced here: peripheral blood, sampled before pregnancy. These receptors were obtained from a female donor with multiple sclerosis, enrolled in a pregnancy study.

The chain links TRBV6-5 to TRBJ1-2; no definite D call. Trimming took 10 bases from V and 1 from J, leaving 10 bases between them. This CDR3 comprises 12 residues. Per germline, CDR1 MNHEY and CDR2 SVGAGI. The CDR3 spells CATIDDNYGYTF. The CDR3 DNA sequence: TGTGCCACCATAGATGATAACTATGGCTACACCTTC.

This CDR3 reads CASSIRQGANTGELFF. CDR3 DNA: TGTGCCAGTAGTATCAGGCAGGGGGCGAACACCGGGGAGCTGTTTTTT. This chain connects TRBV19 to TRBJ2-2; 7 bases are a match to TRBD1. The CDR3 totals 16 residues. CDR1 is LNHDA, CDR2 SQIVND, per germline (reference sequence). V dropped 3 bases and J dropped 0; count of bases not matched to a gene: 4.

The chain couples TRBV7-2 to TRBJ1-1; maybe TRBD1 (5 bases). Germline V CDR1 and CDR2: SGHTA, FQGNSA. Trimming stripped 5 bases from V and 5 bases from J, with 21 bases between. The CDR3 length is 16 residues. This chain's CDR3 is CASSQRATIPGTEAFF. In nucleotides, the CDR3 is TGTGCCAGCAGCCAACGTGCAACCATACCAGGGACTGAAGCTTTCTTT.

The chain couples TRBV6-1 to TRBJ2-3, with unresolved D. V lost 5 bases and J lost 1, with 13 bases in between. CDR3 length equals 15 residues. In germline, CDR1 is MNHNS, CDR2 SASEGT. The CDR3 loop reads CASSSQASGTDTQYF. The CDR3 nucleotides read TGTGCCAGCAGTAGTCAGGCATCAGGCACAGATACGCAGTATTTT.

The genes are TRBV11-2 and TRBJ1-2; 9 positions match TRBD1. Germline V gene lookup returns CDR1 SGHAT and CDR2 FQNNGV. The length of the CDR3 is 15 residues. The ends lost 5 bases at V and 2 bases at J; junction bases unmatched: 6. CDR3 region: CASSAHRGRNYGYTF. Written as DNA, the CDR3 is TGTGCCAGCAGCGCGCACAGGGGGCGAAACTATGGCTACACCTTC.

V usage is TRBV19 and J usage is TRBJ2-7; 10 bases line up with TRBD1. This CDR3 has 14 amino acids. The trim removed 5 bases at V and 7 bases at J, leaving 8 bases unmatched. Germline V lookup: CDR1 LNHDA, CDR2 SQIVND (reference sequence). The CDR3 sequence: CASSGTGVSGEQYF. The DNA for the CDR3 is TGTGCCAGTAGTGGGACAGGGGTATCGGGAGAGCAGTACTTC.

CDR3 DNA: TGTGCCAGCAGTGAACCGGACAGAAACTATGGCTACACCTTC. Translation gives CASSEPDRNYGYTF. The rearrangement uses TRBV6-1 and TRBJ1-2; perhaps TRBD1 as D (6 bases). This CDR3 comprises 14 residues. Per the germline V gene, CDR1 is MNHNS and CDR2 is SASEGT. Trimming took off 2 bases at V and 2 bases at J, with 9 bases between the two ends.

The CDR3: CASSPGGNTEAFF. The CDR3 bases are TGTGCCAGCAGCCCCGGTGGGAACACTGAAGCTTTCTTT. The genes are TRBV7-3 and TRBJ1-1; D ambiguous. The germline V gene has CDR1 SGHTA and CDR2 FQGTGA. V was shortened by 5 bases and J by 1 base, with 8 bases between the two germline ends. This CDR3 is built from 13 residues.

In its sample, this clone was seen a few times. This chain joins TRBV28 and TRBJ1-2; TRBD1 is a possible D gene (6 bases). The CDR3 has 13 residues. V was trimmed by 6 bases and J by 4 bases, leaving 12 bases between them. Germline CDR1 MDHEN, CDR2 SYDVKM. CDR3 in DNA: TGTGCCAGCAGCTCCGGGACACTCTATGGCTACACCTTC. This translates into CASSSGTLYGYTF.

The chain couples TRBV18 to TRBJ2-7; a weak D match, TRBD1 (5 bases). Germline CDR1 is KGHSH and CDR2 is LQKENI. With 0 bases removed from V and 0 bases from J, the gap between germline ends came to 12 bases. The CDR3 contains 16 residues. The CDR3 is CASSPPWTINSYEQYF. The CDR3 DNA sequence: TGTGCCAGCTCACCACCATGGACAATTAACTCCTACGAGCAGTACTTC.

The sample holds one count of this clone. The rearrangement uses TRBV27 and TRBJ2-5, with TRBD2 matching over 11 bases. Germline lookup yields CDR1 MNHEY and CDR2 SMNVEV (reference sequence). The J segment lost 1 base and the V segment lost 6 bases, leaving 4 bases of the junction unmatched. CDR3 size: 15 residues. This CDR3 is CASRRLAGIQETQYF. The CDR3 nucleotides are TGTGCCAGCAGAAGACTAGCGGGGATCCAAGAGACCCAGTACTTC.

The chain employs TRBV9 and TRBJ2-1; 9 positions match TRBD1. Per the germline V gene, CDR1 is SGDLS and CDR2 is YYNGEE. The ends lost 7 bases at V and 0 bases at J; junction bases unmatched: 11. The CDR3 consists of 17 residues. As DNA, the CDR3 is TGTGCCAGCGGGGGGGGGACAGGGTCAAGCTCCTACAATGAGCAGTTCTTC. It translates to CASGGGTGSSSYNEQFF.

V usage is TRBV27 and J usage is TRBJ2-4; the match to TRBD1 covers 8 bases. With V trimmed by 2 bases and J by 9 bases, 6 bases remained unmatched. Germline V CDR1 and CDR2: MNHEY, SMNVEV (reference sequence). The CDR3 extends over 14 amino acids. The CDR3 DNA sequence: TGTGCCAGCAGTTTACAGACAGGGGAAGTCATTCAGTACTTC. Translated, it gives CASSLQTGEVIQYF.

The chain joins TRBV19 to TRBJ1-5; 7 bases fit TRBD1. The CDR3 runs to 10 residues. Trimming removed 9 bases from V and 11 bases from J; junction bases left unmatched: 4. Germline loops: CDR1 LNHDA, CDR2 SQIVND (reference sequence). The chain's CDR3 is CASLGQTQHF. CDR3 coding DNA: TGTGCCAGCCTGGGACAGACCCAGCATTTT.

J is TRBJ1-4 and V is TRBV14; the D is unclear. V dropped 0 bases and J dropped 8 bases, with 10 bases sitting between them. The CDR3 runs to 14 residues. Germline assignment: CDR1 SGHDN and CDR2 FVKESK. CDR3 in amino acids: CASSQEESREKLFF. The CDR3 DNA sequence: TGTGCCAGCAGCCAAGAGGAAAGCAGGGAAAAACTGTTTTTT.

V gene TRBV6-5 combines with J gene TRBJ1-2; unclear D gene. Germline V gene lookup returns CDR1 MNHEY and CDR2 SVGAGI. Trimming stripped 7 bases from V and 6 bases from J, with 12 bases between. The CDR3 totals 12 residues. The CDR3 bases are TGTGCCAGCATAGGCGGGGAGAATGGCTACACCTTC. It is translated as CASIGGENGYTF.

The chain recombines TRBV27 with TRBJ1-6, with 9 bases aligning to TRBD1. Trimming at V came to 0 bases and at J to 9 bases, leaving 6 bases not matched to a gene. Germline-derived CDR1 and CDR2 are MNHEY and SMNVEV (reference sequence). This CDR3 has 16 residues. The CDR3 coding sequence is TGTGCCAGCAGTTTATCGGGACAGGGTTTTAGTTCACCCCTCCACTTT. This sequence encodes CASSLSGQGFSSPLHF.

The rearrangement uses TRBV2 and TRBJ2-3; 12 bases match TRBD2. CDR1 and CDR2 from the germline V gene are SNHLY and FYNNEI. This CDR3 has 16 amino acids. Trimming at V came to 6 bases and at J to 2 bases, leaving 6 bases not matched to a gene. In DNA, the CDR3 is TGTGCCAGCAGAAAAACTAGCGGGGGGTCCACAGATACGCAGTATTTT. It specifies CASRKTSGGSTDTQYF.

The rearrangement uses TRBV19 and TRBJ1-2, with D perhaps matching TRBD1 (6 bases). The CDR3 extends over 13 amino acids. Between the trimmed V and J ends, which lost 2 bases and 4 bases, there was a span of 8 bases. CDR1 and CDR2 from the germline V gene are LNHDA and SQIVND (reference sequence). The DNA of the CDR3 is TGTGCCAGTAGTATACTGGGGGCCTATGGCTACACCTTC. Encoded protein: CASSILGAYGYTF.

V is TRBV9 and J is TRBJ2-2; 7 nucleotides align to TRBD2. The germline V gene has CDR1 SGDLS and CDR2 YYNGEE. The junction had 0 bases not matched to a gene; V was cut back by 0 bases and J by 4 bases. This CDR3 spans 14 amino acids. The CDR3 loop is CASSVAGGTGELFF. The DNA of the CDR3 is TGTGCCAGCAGCGTAGCGGGAGGCACCGGGGAGCTGTTTTTT.

The rearrangement uses TRBV6-5 and TRBJ2-4; tentative D call: TRBD2 (6 bases). CDR1 and CDR2 (germline): MNHEY, SVGAGI. The CDR3 is 14 amino acids. The V end was cut by 7 bases, the J end by 3 bases, with 13 bases between. The chain's CDR3 is CASMFTGDKNIQYF. DNA of the CDR3: TGTGCCAGCATGTTCACGGGGGACAAAAACATTCAGTACTTC.

The chain has TRBV7-3 and TRBJ1-2; the match to TRBD1 covers 9 bases. Trimming removed 5 bases from V and 5 bases from J; junction bases left unmatched: 3. Germline CDR1 reads SGHTA; CDR2 reads FQGTGA. The CDR3 has 13 amino acids. The CDR3 bases are TGTGCCAGCAGCCCTGACAGGGGGTATGGCTACACCTTC. It encodes CASSPDRGYGYTF.

This chain links TRBV7-6 with TRBJ1-1; 8 nucleotides match TRBD1. The ends lost 1 base at V and 5 bases at J; junction bases unmatched: 6. The CDR3 sequence is 15 residues long. Germline CDR1 SGHVS, CDR2 FNYEAQ. The CDR3 region has the DNA TGTGCCAGCAGCTTAGTTACAGGGGGAAGAACTGAAGCTTTCTTT. This translates into CASSLVTGGRTEAFF.

This clone was observed once. The chain employs TRBV5-1 and TRBJ1-1; D not resolved. Looked up from germline, CDR1 is SGHRS and CDR2 is YFSETQ. The CDR3 has 11 amino acids. Trimming shortened V by 0 bases and J by 8 bases, and 5 bases separated the two germline ends. CDR3 residues: CASSLGPEAFF. The CDR3 DNA sequence: TGCGCCAGCAGCTTGGGGCCCGAAGCTTTCTTT.